Presented here are 14 T cell receptor beta chains from one specimen sequenced in a study of CD8 T cells in Susac syndrome (dated by TCRdb to about 2019). The library was made by the immunoSEQ multiplex PCR assay. RNA was extracted using the RNeasy kit, and about 0.45 to 1 microgram was reverse transcribed with random hexamers. The public sequencing data were trimmed at Q25 with fastp and processed into clonotypes with MiXCR by TCRdb, which kept only in-frame beta chains. Rows merge per CDR3 protein into single entries with the most common DNA and genes. In this sample the table shows around 150,000 distinct CDR3 sequences, over 90% of which occur a single time. The ten largest clones add up to roughly 0.2% of the sample. Sequencing was carried out using CD8+ T cells from PBMCs. These receptors originate from a human donor with Susac syndrome.

The J gene is TRBJ2-5, the V gene TRBV4-1; 10 nucleotides match TRBD2. The CDR3 is 14 amino acids. V lost 2 bases, J lost 4 bases, and 1 base stayed unmatched. CDR1 MGHRA and CDR2 YSYEKL come from the germline V gene. CDR3 nucleotides: TGCGCCAGCAGCCAACTAGCGGGAGTAGAGACCCAGTACTTC. Translating it yields CASSQLAGVETQYF.

The chain recombines TRBV3-1 with TRBJ1-1; D is possibly TRBD1 (6 bases). Germline CDR1 LGHDT, CDR2 YNNKEL (reference sequence). Trimming pared 1 base from V and 4 bases from J, leaving 19 bases between. This CDR3 comprises 17 residues. The CDR3 is CASSQVSASQGVTEAFF. CDR3 in DNA: TGTGCCAGCAGCCAAGTTTCGGCTTCACAGGGTGTCACTGAAGCTTTCTTT.

The rearrangement links TRBV7-9 to TRBJ2-7, with D possibly being TRBD1 or TRBD2 (5 bases each). The CDR3 runs to 17 residues. From germline, CDR1 is SEHNR and CDR2 FQNEAQ (reference sequence). The ends were cut back, 5 bases at V and 0 bases at J, with 20 bases in the middle. CDR3 amino acids: CASSAQRGGTSSYEQYF. The CDR3 bases are TGTGCCAGCAGCGCCCAAAGGGGTGGGACGAGCTCCTACGAGCAGTACTTC.

The V call is TRBV4-2, the J call TRBJ2-1; D might be TRBD2 (5 bases). Germline V gene lookup returns CDR1 LGHNA and CDR2 YNFKEQ. The CDR3 has 14 residues. V dropped 3 bases and J dropped 4 bases, with 10 bases sitting between them. The CDR3 DNA follows: TGTGCCAGCAGCCAGGGCCGAGGGTACAATGAGCAGTTCTTC. This translates into CASSQGRGYNEQFF.

The chain combines TRBV27 with TRBJ1-1, with D hard to call. Germline V lookup: CDR1 MNHEY, CDR2 SMNVEV (reference sequence). This CDR3 has 11 residues. V was shortened by 10 bases and J by 1 base, with 7 bases between the two germline ends. The CDR3 here is CATLTNTEAFF. The CDR3 DNA follows: TGTGCCACCTTAACGAACACTGAAGCTTTCTTT.

The chain is built from TRBV5-1 and TRBJ2-1; TRBD1 matches at 8 bases. Germline V lookup: CDR1 SGHRS, CDR2 YFSETQ. Trimming took 7 bases from V and 0 from J; bases not matched to a gene: 9. This CDR3 has 16 residues. The CDR3 spells CASSYGQGRSYNEQFF. In DNA form, the CDR3 reads TGCGCCAGCTCCTACGGACAGGGTCGCTCCTACAATGAGCAGTTCTTC.

This chain connects TRBV9 to TRBJ2-5; tentatively, D is TRBD1 or TRBD2 (6 bases each). The CDR3 contains 16 residues. CDR1 SGDLS and CDR2 YYNGEE come from the germline V gene. With 2 bases removed from V and 1 base from J, the gap between germline ends came to 15 bases. CDR3 sequence reads: CASSVGTWGPQETQYF. Here the CDR3 DNA reads TGTGCCAGCAGCGTTGGGACTTGGGGGCCCCAAGAGACCCAGTACTTC.

V gene TRBV6-6 combines with J gene TRBJ2-7; a possible D gene is TRBD2 (5 bases). The V and J ends lost 9 bases and 7 bases respectively, with 28 bases between them. The CDR3 is 16 amino acids. Germline-derived CDR1 and CDR2 are MNHNY and SVGAGI (reference sequence). This CDR3 is CASLNFVGYPRGEQYF. The CDR3 DNA reads TGTGCCAGTTTGAATTTTGTGGGCTATCCGAGAGGGGAGCAGTACTTC.

V usage is TRBV9 and J usage is TRBJ2-1, with D possibly being TRBD2 (6 bases). This CDR3 has 12 residues. Trimming cost V 0 bases and J 11 bases, with 9 bases left between them. Germline lookup yields CDR1 SGDLS and CDR2 YYNGEE. As DNA, the CDR3 is TGTGCCAGCAGCGTAGTCGGGAGACAGCAGTTCTTC. Its protein product is CASSVVGRQQFF.

The chain has TRBV10-3 and TRBJ2-3; tentative D call: TRBD1 (5 bases). Germline values: CDR1 ENHRY, CDR2 SYGVKD. The CDR3 has 17 residues. V was shortened by 5 bases and J by 0 bases, with 18 bases between the two germline ends. This CDR3 is CAISNRQQGKSTDTQYF. CDR3 nucleotides: TGTGCCATCAGTAACCGGCAGCAGGGCAAAAGCACAGATACGCAGTATTTT.

This clonotype occurred a few times. The chain employs TRBV27 and TRBJ2-7; unclear D gene. The V and J ends lost 3 bases and 0 bases respectively, with 6 bases between them. The length of the CDR3 is 13 residues. Looked up from germline, CDR1 is MNHEY and CDR2 is SMNVEV (reference sequence). The CDR3 protein is CASSLQDSYEQYF. Written as DNA, the CDR3 is TGTGCCAGCAGTTTGCAGGACTCCTACGAGCAGTACTTC.

The rearrangement joins TRBV9 to TRBJ1-1, with D possibly being TRBD1 (5 bases). The CDR3 length is 19 residues. Trimming took off 3 bases at V and 1 base at J, with 25 bases between the two ends. Germline CDR1 is SGDLS and CDR2 is YYNGEE. DNA of the CDR3: TGTGCCAGCAGCGCGACGCATCCGGAAGGATGGGACCCGAACACTGAAGCTTTCTTT. This gives the protein CASSATHPEGWDPNTEAFF.

V gene TRBV3-1 combines with J gene TRBJ1-2, with D maybe TRBD1 (5 bases). The V gene's germline CDR1 is LGHDT and CDR2 YNNKEL (reference sequence). V was shortened by 5 bases and J by 4 bases, with 17 bases between the two germline ends. The CDR3 is 15 amino acids. The CDR3: CASSTRDGDFYGYTF. DNA for the CDR3: TGTGCCAGCAGCACCCGGGACGGTGACTTCTATGGCTACACCTTC.

The chain has TRBV27 and TRBJ2-5; D may be TRBD2 (6 bases). This CDR3 is built from 14 residues. Trimming shortened V by 3 bases and J by 0 bases, and 8 bases separated the two germline ends. CDR1 is MNHEY, CDR2 SMNVEV, per germline (reference sequence). The CDR3 protein is CASSFTSHQETQYF. CDR3 in DNA: TGTGCCAGCAGTTTTACTAGCCACCAAGAGACCCAGTACTTC.